In this sample, the clone carrying this TCR beta chain turned up many times. Antigen unknown. This record belongs to a study of T-cell reconstitution after alpha-beta-depleted transplantation in children. General observations from the study: Newly produced T cells mostly provided counts and TCRbeta diversity after one year, as hyperexpanded clones declined. At day 60, the high TCRbeta diversity found in some patients originated from recipient T cells and thymic progenitors that had survived. Reports say that about two months after transplant, the alpha-beta T cells came out of several hundred graft clones that had expanded.

Preparation of the TCRbeta library involved a method that used unique molecular identifiers. TCRdb reprocessed the PCR reads with MiXCR, giving one entry per CDR3 protein. The repertoire consists of roughly 350,000 distinct CDR3 sequences, with roughly 17% occurring once and the leading ten covering about 41%. The sample here was PBMCs, mostly from graft donor cells, taken 360 days after TCRalphabeta/CD19-depleted stem cell transplant. The receptor's source is a male patient under 10 years old who had a stem cell transplant for acute lymphoblastic leukemia, so the T cells may come from the graft donor.

The CDR3 sequence is CASSHRGMNTEAFF. The DNA of the CDR3 is TGTGCCAGCAGCCACAGGGGAATGAACACTGAAGCTTTCTTT. The rearrangement uses TRBV14 and TRBJ1-1, with a weak D call TRBD1 (6 bases). The V and J ends lost 3 bases and 0 bases respectively, with 8 bases between them. CDR3 length equals 14 residues. Germline-derived CDR1 and CDR2 are SGHDN and FVKESK. Based on the CDR3 plus reference TRBV14 and TRBJ1-1, the full variable domain is EAGVTQFPSHSVIEKGQTVTLRCDPISGHDNLYWYRRVMGKEIKFLLHFVKESKQDESGMPNNRFLAERTGGTYSTLKVQPAELEDSGVYFCASSHRGMNTEAFFGQGTRLTVV.